Sequencing of this T cell receptor (beta chain) was carried out in a study of T cell repertoires in cytomegalovirus infection. Study in general: A matching HLA type, together with CMV infection, was signaled by public TCR beta signatures.

TCRdb reanalysed the reads using MiXCR and keeps one entry per CDR3 protein. The data hold about 120,000 distinct CDR3 sequences, with roughly 31% observed a single time. The germline gives CDR1 LNHDA, CDR2 SQIVND (reference sequence). Trimming shortened V by 3 bases and J by 0 bases, and 5 bases separated the two germline ends. This CDR3 region has 13 residues. Findings and caveats of the study: The study found HLA-C-restricted CMV-specific TCR beta clonotypes dominating the ex vivo response.

In regard to this clonotype: Its matching antigen is unknown.

The J gene is TRBJ1-2, the V gene TRBV19; D is ambiguous. This clonotype originated in a human donor in good health (CMV status not recorded). Some clones in this sample may be carry-over from other donors' samples. The source was CD8+ T cells from cultured PBMCs, collected from culture after CMV antigen stimulation. The CDR3 protein is CASSMTANYGYTF. CDR3 coding DNA: TGTGCCAGTAGTATGACGGCTAACTATGGCTACACCTTC. The full variable domain, its missing parts supplied by reference TRBV19 and TRBJ1-2, is DGGITQSPKYLFRKEGQNVTLSCEQNLNHDAMYWYRQDPGQGLRLIYYSQIVNDFQKGDIAEGYSVSREKKESFPLTVTSAQKNPTAFYLCASSMTANYGYTFGSGTRLTVV.